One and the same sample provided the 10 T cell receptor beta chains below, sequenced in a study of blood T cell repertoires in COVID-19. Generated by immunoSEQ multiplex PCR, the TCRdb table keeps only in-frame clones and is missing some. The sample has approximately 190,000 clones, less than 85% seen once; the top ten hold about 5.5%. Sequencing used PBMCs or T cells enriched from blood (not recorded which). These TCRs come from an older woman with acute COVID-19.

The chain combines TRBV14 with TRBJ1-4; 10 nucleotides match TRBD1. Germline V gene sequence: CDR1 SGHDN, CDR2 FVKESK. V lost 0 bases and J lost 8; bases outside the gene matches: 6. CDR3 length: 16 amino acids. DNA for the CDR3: TGTGCCAGCAGCCAAGATCGGGACAGGGGTAGAGAAAAACTGTTTTTT. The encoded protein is CASSQDRDRGREKLFF.

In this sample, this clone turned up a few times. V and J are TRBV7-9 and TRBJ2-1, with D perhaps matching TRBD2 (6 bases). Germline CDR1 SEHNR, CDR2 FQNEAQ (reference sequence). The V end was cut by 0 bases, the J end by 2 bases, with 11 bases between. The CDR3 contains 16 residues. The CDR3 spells CASSLAGGKTYNEQFF. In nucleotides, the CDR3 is TGTGCCAGCAGCTTAGCAGGCGGGAAGACCTACAATGAGCAGTTCTTC.

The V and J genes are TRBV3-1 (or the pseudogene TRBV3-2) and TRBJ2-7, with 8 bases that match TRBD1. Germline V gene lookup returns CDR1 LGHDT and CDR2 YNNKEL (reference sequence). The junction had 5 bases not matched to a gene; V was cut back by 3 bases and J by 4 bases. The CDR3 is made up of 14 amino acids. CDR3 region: CASSHGQGRYEQYV. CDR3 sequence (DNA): TGTGCCAGCAGCCACGGACAGGGACGATACGAGCAGTACGTC.

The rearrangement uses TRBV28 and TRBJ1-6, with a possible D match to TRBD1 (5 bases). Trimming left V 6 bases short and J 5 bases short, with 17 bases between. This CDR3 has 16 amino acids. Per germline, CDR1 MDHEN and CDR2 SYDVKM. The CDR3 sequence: CASSLNRDWDNSPLHF. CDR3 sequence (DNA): TGTGCCAGCAGCCTTAACCGGGACTGGGATAATTCACCCCTCCACTTT.

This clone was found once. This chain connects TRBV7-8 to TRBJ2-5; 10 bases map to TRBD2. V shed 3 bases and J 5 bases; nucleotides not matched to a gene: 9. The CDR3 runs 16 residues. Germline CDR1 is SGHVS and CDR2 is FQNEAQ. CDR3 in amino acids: CASSFGGSGRWETQYF. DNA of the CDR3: TGTGCCAGCAGCTTCGGGGGTAGCGGGAGGTGGGAGACCCAGTACTTC.

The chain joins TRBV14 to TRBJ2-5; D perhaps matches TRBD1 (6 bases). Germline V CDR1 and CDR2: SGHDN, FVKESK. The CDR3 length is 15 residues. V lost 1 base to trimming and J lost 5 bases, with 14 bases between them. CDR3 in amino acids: CASSQVAGEYETQYF. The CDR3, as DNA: TGTGCCAGCAGCCAAGTCGCAGGGGAGTACGAGACCCAGTACTTC.

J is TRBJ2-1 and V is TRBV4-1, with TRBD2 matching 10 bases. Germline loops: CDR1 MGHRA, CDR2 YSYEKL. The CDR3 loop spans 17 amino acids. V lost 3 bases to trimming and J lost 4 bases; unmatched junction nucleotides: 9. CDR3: CASSQLDLGLAYNEQFF. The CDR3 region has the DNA TGCGCCAGCAGCCAGTTAGACTTGGGACTAGCGTACAATGAGCAGTTCTTC.

The CDR3 sequence is CASSFQWTGNSYNEQFF. The CDR3 DNA reads TGTGCCAGCAGCTTCCAATGGACAGGGAATTCCTACAATGAGCAGTTCTTC. J is TRBJ2-1 and V is TRBV13; TRBD1 matches 8 bases. This CDR3 spans 17 amino acids. Germline V gene data show CDR1 as PRHDT and CDR2 as FYEKMQ (reference sequence). The V segment lost 3 bases and the J segment 1 base; nucleotides outside the gene matches: 8.

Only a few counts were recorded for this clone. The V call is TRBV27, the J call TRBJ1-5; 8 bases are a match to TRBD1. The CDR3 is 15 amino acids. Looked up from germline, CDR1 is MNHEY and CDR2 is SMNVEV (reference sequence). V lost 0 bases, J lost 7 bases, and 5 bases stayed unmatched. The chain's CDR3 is CASSLSTGVRQPQHF. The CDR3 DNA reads TGTGCCAGCAGTTTATCGACAGGGGTCCGGCAGCCCCAGCATTTT.

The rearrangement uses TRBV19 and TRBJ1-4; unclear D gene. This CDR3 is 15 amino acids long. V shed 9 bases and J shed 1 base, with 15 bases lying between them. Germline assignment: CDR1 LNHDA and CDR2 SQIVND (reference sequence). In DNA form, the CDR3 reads TGTGCCAGGCGATACGTGAGAGGAACTAATGAAAAACTGTTTTTT. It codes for CARRYVRGTNEKLFF. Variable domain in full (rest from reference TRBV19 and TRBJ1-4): DGGITQSPKYLFRKEGQNVTLSCEQNLNHDAMYWYRQDPGQGLRLIYYSQIVNDFQKGDIAEGYSVSREKKESFPLTVTSAQKNPTAFYLCARRYVRGTNEKLFFGSGTQLSVL.